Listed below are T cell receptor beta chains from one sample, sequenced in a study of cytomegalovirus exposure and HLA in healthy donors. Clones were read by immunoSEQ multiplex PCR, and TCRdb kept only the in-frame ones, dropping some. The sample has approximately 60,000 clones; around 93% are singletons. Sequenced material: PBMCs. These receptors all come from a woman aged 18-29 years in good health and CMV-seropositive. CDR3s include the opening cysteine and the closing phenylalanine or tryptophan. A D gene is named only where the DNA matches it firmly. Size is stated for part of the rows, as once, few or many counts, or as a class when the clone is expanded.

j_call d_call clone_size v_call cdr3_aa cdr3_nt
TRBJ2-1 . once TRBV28 CASSTANEQFF TGTGCCAGCAGTACAGCAAATGAGCAGTTCTTC
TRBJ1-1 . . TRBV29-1 CSVVPNRMNTEAFF TGCAGCGTTGTGCCTAACAGGATGAACACTGAAGCTTTCTTT
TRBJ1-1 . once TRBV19 CASSGVGGSNTEAFF TGTGCCAGTAGTGGGGTCGGAGGCTCGAACACTGAAGCTTTCTTT
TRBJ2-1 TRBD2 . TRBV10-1 CASITGLDYNEQFF TGCGCCAGCATCACGGGACTAGATTACAATGAGCAGTTCTTC
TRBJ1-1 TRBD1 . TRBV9 CASNKGQMNTEAFF TGTGCCAGCAACAAGGGACAGATGAACACTGAAGCTTTCTTT
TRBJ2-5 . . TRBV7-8 CASSLFGRYQETQYF TGTGCCAGCAGCTTATTCGGGAGATACCAAGAGACCCAGTACTTC
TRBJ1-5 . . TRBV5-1 CASSLIPSQPQHF TGCGCCAGCAGCTTGATCCCCAGTCAGCCCCAGCATTTT
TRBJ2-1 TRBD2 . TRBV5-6 CASSFFLQIAGGNEQFF TGTGCCAGCAGCTTTTTCCTCCAAATAGCGGGGGGGAATGAGCAGTTCTTC
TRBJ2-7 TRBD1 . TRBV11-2 CASSWSGQTYEQYF TGTGCCAGCAGCTGGTCGGGACAGACCTACGAGCAGTACTTC
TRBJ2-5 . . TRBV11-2 CASSFEETQYF TGTGCCAGCAGCTTCGAAGAGACCCAGTACTTC
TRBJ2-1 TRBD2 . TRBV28 CASSFAGGPGNEQFF TGTGCCAGCAGTTTTGCGGGAGGGCCGGGGAATGAGCAGTTCTTC
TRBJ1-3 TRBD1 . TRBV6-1 CASTKTGAGNTIYF TGTGCCAGCACTAAAACAGGGGCTGGAAACACCATATATTTT
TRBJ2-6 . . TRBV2 CASSVGGYGANVLTF TGTGCCAGCAGTGTCGGGGGTTACGGGGCCAACGTCCTGACTTTC
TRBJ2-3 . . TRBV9 CASSVGEARSTDTQYF TGTGCCAGCAGCGTAGGGGAGGCCCGGAGCACAGATACGCAGTATTTT
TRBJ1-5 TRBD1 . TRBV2 CASRGGQGRETDQPQHF TGTGCCAGCAGGGGGGGACAGGGGAGAGAGACGGATCAGCCCCAGCATTTT
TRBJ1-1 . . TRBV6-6 CASSRDHNTEAFF TGTGCCAGCAGCAGGGATCATAACACTGAAGCTTTCTTT
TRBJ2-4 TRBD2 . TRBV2 CASSPPTSAGNIQYF TGTGCCAGCAGTCCCCCGACTAGCGCGGGAAACATTCAGTACTTC
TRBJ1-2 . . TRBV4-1 CASSQEMNRVFDGYTF TGCGCCAGCAGCCAAGAGATGAACAGGGTTTTCGATGGCTACACCTTC
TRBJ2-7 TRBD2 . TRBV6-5 CASSTGGGEQYF TGTGCCAGCTCAACGGGGGGGGGCGAGCAGTACTTC
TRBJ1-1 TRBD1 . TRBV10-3 CAISSDRDLFF TGTGCCATCTCATCGGACAGGGATCTTTTCTTT
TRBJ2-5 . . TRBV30 CAWVPLTQYF TGTGCCTGGGTTCCATTGACCCAGTACTTC
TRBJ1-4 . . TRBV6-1 CASSESGQSFFF TGTGCCAGCAGTGAATCAGGACAGTCATTTTTCTTT
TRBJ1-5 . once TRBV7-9 CASSLDSSNQPQHF TGTGCCAGCAGCTTGGACAGTAGCAATCAGCCCCAGCATTTT
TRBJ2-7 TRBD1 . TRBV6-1 CASSEGPGQIYEQYF TGTGCCAGCAGTGAAGGACCGGGACAGATCTACGAGCAGTACTTC
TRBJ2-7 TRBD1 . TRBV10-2 CASRQGSRDEQYF TGCGCCAGTAGACAGGGTTCAAGGGACGAGCAGTACTTC
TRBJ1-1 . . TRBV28 CASYGGITFF TGTGCCAGCTATGGGGGGATAACTTTCTTT
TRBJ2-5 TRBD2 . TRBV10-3 CAISESGGVETQYF TGTGCCATCAGTGAGAGCGGGGGGGTAGAGACCCAGTACTTC
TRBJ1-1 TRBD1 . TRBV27 CASANPQGARTEAFF TGTGCCAGCGCTAACCCCCAGGGGGCGCGGACTGAAGCTTTCTTT
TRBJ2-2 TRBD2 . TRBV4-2 CASSLSPPLAGDPGTGELFF TGTGCCAGCAGCCTCTCCCCCCCACTAGCGGGGGACCCGGGCACCGGGGAGCTGTTTTTT
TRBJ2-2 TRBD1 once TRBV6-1 CASRAGQGNTGELFF TGTGCCAGCAGGGCCGGACAGGGGAACACCGGGGAGCTGTTTTTT
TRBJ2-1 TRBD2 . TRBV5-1 CASSLATSGAYNEQFF TGCGCCAGCAGCTTGGCCACTAGCGGCGCGTACAATGAGCAGTTCTTC
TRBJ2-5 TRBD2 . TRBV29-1 CSAELAGGLGRTQYF TGCAGCGCTGAACTAGCGGGAGGCCTGGGGCGGACCCAGTACTTC
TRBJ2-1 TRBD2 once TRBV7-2 CASSPGTSGYQQFF TGTGCCAGCAGCCCCGGGACTAGCGGGTACCAGCAGTTCTTC
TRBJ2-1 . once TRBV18 CASSPVRALSSYNEQFF TGTGCCAGCTCACCAGTCAGGGCTTTAAGCTCCTACAATGAGCAGTTCTTC
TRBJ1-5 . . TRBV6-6 CASTLGGAVQPQHF TGTGCCAGCACCCTGGGGGGGGCCGTTCAGCCCCAGCATTTT
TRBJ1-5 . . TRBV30 CAWSAGWRQPQHF TGTGCCTGGAGTGCAGGGTGGAGACAGCCCCAGCATTTT
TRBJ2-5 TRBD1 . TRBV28 CATRRTGQETQYF TGTGCCACTCGGAGGACAGGCCAAGAGACCCAGTACTTC
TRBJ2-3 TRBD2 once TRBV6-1 CASSETQPGLAGGKTDTQYF TGTGCCAGCAGTGAAACTCAACCGGGACTAGCGGGAGGAAAGACAGATACGCAGTATTTT
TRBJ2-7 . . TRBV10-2 CASGPYEQYF TGCGCCAGCGGGCCCTACGAGCAGTACTTC
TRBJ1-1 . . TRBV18 CASSPVTSGEAFF TGTGCCAGCTCACCAGTCACTTCAGGTGAAGCTTTCTTT
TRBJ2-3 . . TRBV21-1 CASSIGRVTDTQYF TGTGCCAGCAGCATTGGGCGGGTTACAGATACGCAGTATTTT
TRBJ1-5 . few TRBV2 CASTGDSNQPQHF TGTGCCAGTACGGGGGATAGCAATCAGCCCCAGCATTTT
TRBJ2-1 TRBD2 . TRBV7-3 CASSLPGLAGHNEQFF TGTGCCAGCAGCTTACCAGGACTAGCGGGGCACAATGAGCAGTTCTTC
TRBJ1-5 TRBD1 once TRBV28 CASSLYRGHNQPQHF TGTGCCAGCAGTTTATACAGGGGGCACAATCAGCCCCAGCATTTT
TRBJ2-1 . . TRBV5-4 CASRPLMGGDNEQFF TGTGCCAGCAGACCGCTTATGGGGGGAGACAATGAGCAGTTCTTC
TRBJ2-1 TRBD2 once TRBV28 CASTPPSGGVYNEQFF TGTGCCAGCACCCCCCCTAGCGGGGGTGTTTACAATGAGCAGTTCTTC
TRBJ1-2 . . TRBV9 CASSWGGDGYTF TGTGCCAGCAGCTGGGGGGGTGACGGCTACACCTTC
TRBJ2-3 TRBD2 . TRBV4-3 CASSQVTAGGPDTQYF TGCGCCAGCAGCCAAGTGACAGCGGGGGGACCAGATACGCAGTATTTT
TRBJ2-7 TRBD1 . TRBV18 CASSPQGAQYEQYF TGTGCCAGCTCACCCCAGGGGGCCCAGTACGAGCAGTACTTC
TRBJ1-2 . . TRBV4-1 CASSPPRGGSGYTF TGCGCCAGCAGCCCTCCCAGGGGCGGTAGTGGCTACACCTTC
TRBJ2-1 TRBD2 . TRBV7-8 CASSSSRTSSNEQFF TGTGCCAGCAGCTCAAGCCGGACTAGCTCAAATGAGCAGTTCTTC
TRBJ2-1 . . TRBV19 CASSRGVANEQFF TGTGCCAGTAGTAGGGGGGTAGCCAATGAGCAGTTCTTC
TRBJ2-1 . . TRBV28 CAAEAGLYNEQFF TGTGCCGCAGAGGCAGGGTTGTACAATGAGCAGTTCTTC
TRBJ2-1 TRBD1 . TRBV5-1 CASKGTGSNEQFF TGCGCCAGCAAAGGGACAGGGTCGAATGAGCAGTTCTTC
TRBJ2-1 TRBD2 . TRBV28 CASSAVLAGGREQFF TGTGCCAGCAGCGCGGTGTTAGCGGGAGGTCGTGAGCAGTTCTTC
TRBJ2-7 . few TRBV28 CASGPTSSHEQYF TGTGCCAGCGGACCGACTAGTAGCCACGAGCAGTACTTC
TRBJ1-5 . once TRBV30 CAWSSGGQPQHF TGTGCCTGGAGTAGCGGTGGTCAGCCCCAGCATTTT
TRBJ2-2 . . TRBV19 CASRTVGITGELFF TGTGCCAGTAGAACAGTGGGTATCACCGGGGAGCTGTTTTTT
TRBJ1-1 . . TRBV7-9 CASSPEGGTEAFF TGTGCCAGCAGCCCCGAAGGGGGCACTGAAGCTTTCTTT
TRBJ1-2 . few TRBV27 CASSRAGGNYGYTF TGTGCCAGCAGCCGGGCGGGCGGAAACTATGGCTACACCTTC